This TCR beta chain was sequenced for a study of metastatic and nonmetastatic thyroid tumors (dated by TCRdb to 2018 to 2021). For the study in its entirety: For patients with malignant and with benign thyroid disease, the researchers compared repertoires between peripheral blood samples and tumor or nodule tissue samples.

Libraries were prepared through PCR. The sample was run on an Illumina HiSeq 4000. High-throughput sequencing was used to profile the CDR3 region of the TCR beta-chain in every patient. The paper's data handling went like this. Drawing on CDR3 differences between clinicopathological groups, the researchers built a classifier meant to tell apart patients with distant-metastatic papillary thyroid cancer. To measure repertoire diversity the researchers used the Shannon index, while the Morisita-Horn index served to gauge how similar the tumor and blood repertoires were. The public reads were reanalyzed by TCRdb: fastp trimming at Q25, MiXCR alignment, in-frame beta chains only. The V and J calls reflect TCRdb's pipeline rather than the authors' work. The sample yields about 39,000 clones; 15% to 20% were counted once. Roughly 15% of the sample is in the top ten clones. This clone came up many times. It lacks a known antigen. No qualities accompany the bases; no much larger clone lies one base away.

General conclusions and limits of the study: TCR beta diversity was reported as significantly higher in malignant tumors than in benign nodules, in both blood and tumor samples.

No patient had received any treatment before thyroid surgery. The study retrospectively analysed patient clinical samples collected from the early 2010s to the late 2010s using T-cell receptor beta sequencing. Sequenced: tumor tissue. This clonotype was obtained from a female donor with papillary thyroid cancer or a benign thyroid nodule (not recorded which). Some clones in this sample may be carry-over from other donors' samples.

The DNA sequence reads TGTGCCAGCAGCTTAGCTCGATCCTACAATGAGCAGTTCTTC. It is translated as CASSLARSYNEQFF. The chain was built from TRBV11-2 and TRBJ2-1; no D segment can be confidently identified. The germline V gene encodes CDR1 SGHAT and CDR2 FQNNGV. The trim is 1 base for V and 1 base for J, with a gap of 5 bases between the germline ends. The CDR3 has 14 amino acids, counting the end cysteine and phenylalanine. The CDR3 DNA has 42 bases and is translated from base 1. The entire variable domain, with the stretches around the CDR3 drawn from the reference TRBV11-2 and TRBJ2-1 proteins, is EAGVAQSPRYKIIEKRQSVAFWCNPISGHATLYWYQQILGQGPKLLIQFQNNGVVDDSQLPKDRFSAERLKGVDSTLKIQPAKLEDSAVYLCASSLARSYNEQFFGPGTRLTVL.